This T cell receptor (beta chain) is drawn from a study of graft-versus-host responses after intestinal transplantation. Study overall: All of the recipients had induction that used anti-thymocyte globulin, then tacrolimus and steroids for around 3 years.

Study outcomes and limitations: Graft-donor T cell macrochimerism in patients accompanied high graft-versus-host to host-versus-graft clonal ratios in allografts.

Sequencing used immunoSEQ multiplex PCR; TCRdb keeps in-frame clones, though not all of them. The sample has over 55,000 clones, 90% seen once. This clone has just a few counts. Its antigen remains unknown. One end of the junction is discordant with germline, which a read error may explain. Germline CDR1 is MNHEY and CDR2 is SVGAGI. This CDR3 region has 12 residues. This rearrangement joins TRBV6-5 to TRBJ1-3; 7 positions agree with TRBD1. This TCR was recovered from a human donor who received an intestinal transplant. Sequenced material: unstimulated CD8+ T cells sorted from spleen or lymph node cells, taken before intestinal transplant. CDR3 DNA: TGTGCCAGCAGTTACTCAGGGACAGAGCTAAATTTT. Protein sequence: CASSYSGTELNF.